The sequence of this T cell receptor beta chain was determined in a study of blood T cells in healthy people across ages. Donors gave approximately 9.9 milliliters of peripheral blood apiece. Each sample yielded at least 6 million isolated PBMCs. Next came a second PCR, run for roughly 7 to 12 cycles, which used a sample-barcoded 5' primer along with a J-beta primer mix. Researchers report that a template-switch adaptor with 12 random nucleotides tagged each cDNA molecule. Individual samples furnished no less than 2.5 million CDR3-containing paired-end reads apiece. One entry per CDR3 protein, called by TCRdb with MiXCR from the 5' RACE reads. The sample lists some 1.5 million distinct CDR3 sequences; roughly 43% were seen once. The CDR3 spans 17 residues. Per germline, CDR1 LGHDT and CDR2 YNNKEL (reference sequence). V was pared by 1 base and J by 2 bases, with 15 bases between.

Input material: blood. This sequence joins TRBV3-1 and TRBJ2-1, with D perhaps matching TRBD2 (6 bases). The sequence was obtained from a woman under 30 in good health. The CDR3: CASSQGWGVSTYNEQFF. As DNA, the CDR3 is TGTGCCAGCAGCCAAGGATGGGGGGTCTCTACCTACAATGAGCAGTTCTTC.